Listed below are T cell receptor beta chains from one sample, sequenced in a study of CD8+ T cells in alopecia areata. Clones were read by immunoSEQ multiplex PCR, and TCRdb kept only the in-frame ones, dropping some. The sample carries 200,000 to 250,000 clones, 35% to 45% recorded once. This specimen consisted of CD4+ T cells sorted from blood, obtained around week 34, from a patient treated with tofacitinib. The source of these receptors is a human donor with alopecia areata. Each CDR3 is given with its conserved first and last residue. A D gene is named only where the DNA matches it firmly. Clone size is given for some rows only: seen once, a few or many times, or a class if the clone is expanded.

size,V,J,D,DNA,CDR3
few,TRBV7-9,TRBJ1-2,NA,TGTGCCAGCAGCTCCTCCCTCGGCGCAGGAGACTATGGCTACACCTTC,CASSSSLGAGDYGYTF
few,TRBV7-2,TRBJ2-1,TRBD2,TGTGCCAGCAGCCAGGGACTAGCGGGGGATAGGCAGTTCTTC,CASSQGLAGDRQFF
NA,TRBV18,TRBJ2-1,NA,TGTGCCAGCTCACCATTTAGCGGACGATCCTACAATGAGCAGTTCTTC,CASSPFSGRSYNEQFF
few,TRBV13,TRBJ1-1,NA,TGTGCCAGCAGCTCCCGTGTGGGGGCTTTCTTT,CASSSRVGAFF
NA,TRBV5-1,TRBJ1-1,NA,TGCGCCAGCAGCTTGGAGGTCGCCAGGAACACTGAAGCTTTCTTT,CASSLEVARNTEAFF
NA,TRBV7-3,TRBJ2-3,NA,TGTGCCAGCAGCTTCTGGAGTACAGATACGCAGTATTTT,CASSFWSTDTQYF
NA,TRBV27,TRBJ1-1,TRBD1,TGTGCCAGCAGTCCACTCCAGGGGGCGTCTGAAGCTTTCTTT,CASSPLQGASEAFF
NA,TRBV2,TRBJ1-5,NA,TGTGCCAGCAGTGACGAAGGGAATCAGCCCCAGCATTTT,CASSDEGNQPQHF
NA,TRBV7-3,TRBJ2-3,NA,TGTGCCAGCAGCCTACCAGGGGATACGCAGTATTTT,CASSLPGDTQYF
NA,TRBV11-1,TRBJ2-7,TRBD1,TGTGCCAGCAGCCCACCGGATCCAGGGGGCCCCCGGGACTTC,CASSPPDPGGPRDF
NA,TRBV27,TRBJ1-1,NA,TGTGCCAGCAGTTTGGGGGCGCGAGCTGAAGCTTTCTTT,CASSLGARAEAFF
few,TRBV18,TRBJ2-3,TRBD2,TGTGCCAGCTCACCTACCACCCTAGCGGGGGGCACAGATACGCAGTATTTT,CASSPTTLAGGTDTQYF
NA,TRBV10-2,TRBJ1-1,TRBD1,TGCGCCAGCAGTGTGGGACAGGGGAGGACTGAAGCTTTCTTT,CASSVGQGRTEAFF
few,TRBV5-4,TRBJ2-5,NA,TGTGCCAGCAGCCCCCACCTAGGAGGAGAGACCCAGTACTTC,CASSPHLGGETQYF
NA,TRBV23-1,TRBJ2-3,TRBD1,TGCGCCAGCAGTCTCCCTGGACAGGGTAGCACAGATACGCAGTATTTT,CASSLPGQGSTDTQYF
NA,TRBV6-4,TRBJ2-1,TRBD1,TGTGCCAGCAGTCCACAGGGGGCGGATTACAATGAGCAGTTCTTC,CASSPQGADYNEQFF
NA,TRBV30,TRBJ2-6,TRBD1,TGTGCCTGGACCGGCCGGGACAGGGAAAGTTCTGGGGCCAACGTCCTGACTTTC,CAWTGRDRESSGANVLTF
NA,TRBV19,TRBJ2-1,NA,TGTGCCAGTAGCCACCTGGGCGGAGGCAACAATGAGCAGTTCTTC,CASSHLGGGNNEQFF
NA,TRBV4-1,TRBJ2-3,NA,TGCGCCAGCAGCCATTGGAGAGATACGCAGTATTTT,CASSHWRDTQYF
few,TRBV29-1,TRBJ2-1,NA,TGCAGCGTTGTAGGGGCAAGGGAGCAGTTCTTC,CSVVGAREQFF
NA,TRBV29-1,TRBJ1-1,TRBD1,TGCAGCGCAAGGGACAGTGAAGCTTTCTTT,CSARDSEAFF
few,TRBV9,TRBJ2-3,NA,TGTGCCAGCACCCTAGGGGTACAACGCACAGATACGCAGTATTTT,CASTLGVQRTDTQYF
many,TRBV5-1,TRBJ1-4,NA,TGCGCCAGCAGCCTAAAGACGGCAACTAATGAAAAACTGTTTTTT,CASSLKTATNEKLFF
NA,TRBV5-1,TRBJ2-6,TRBD1,TGCGCCAGCAGCTTAGGTGGAGGGACAGGGGTCGTAGCCGGGGCCAACGTCCTGACTTTC,CASSLGGGTGVVAGANVLTF
NA,TRBV7-9,TRBJ1-1,TRBD1,TGTGCCAGCAGCCCCCGGGACAGTTTGAACACTGAAGCTTTCTTT,CASSPRDSLNTEAFF
NA,TRBV28,TRBJ2-7,NA,TGTGCCAGCAGTCCCTACTACGAGCAGTACTTC,CASSPYYEQYF
once,TRBV27,TRBJ1-2,TRBD1,TGTGCCAGCAGTCAAACAGGGGCCGGCTATGGCTACACCTTC,CASSQTGAGYGYTF
NA,TRBV7-9,TRBJ1-4,NA,TGTGCCAGCAGCCGAAGGGGTGACGTTAATGAAAAACTGTTTTTT,CASSRRGDVNEKLFF
few,TRBV7-9,TRBJ2-3,NA,TGTGCCAGCAGCTACCCATCCCTGGGAGCAGATACGCAGTATTTT,CASSYPSLGADTQYF
few,TRBV5-5,TRBJ1-5,TRBD1,TGTGCCAGCAGCTCAGGGACAGGGGCAAGCAATCAGCCCCAGCATTTT,CASSSGTGASNQPQHF
NA,TRBV5-1,TRBJ1-4,NA,TGCGCCAGCAGCCTTCTAGCGATGGATGAAAAACTGTTTTTT,CASSLLAMDEKLFF
NA,TRBV7-3,TRBJ2-1,TRBD1,TGTGCCAGCAGCTTAACTGCGACAGGGGGAGAGCAGTTCTTC,CASSLTATGGEQFF
many,TRBV19,TRBJ2-6,NA,TGTGCCAGTAGCATCGGGAGGGCCAACGTCCTGACTTTC,CASSIGRANVLTF
NA,TRBV5-4,TRBJ2-6,NA,TGTGCCAGCACTCGAGCCAACGTCCTGACTTTC,CASTRANVLTF
few,TRBV29-1,TRBJ1-1,NA,TGCAGCGGGGCGAACACTGAAGCTTTCTTT,CSGANTEAFF
few,TRBV6-1,TRBJ2-2,NA,TGTGCCGCAACTGTCGGCACCGGGGAGCTGTTTTTT,CAATVGTGELFF
few,TRBV7-9,TRBJ2-3,NA,TGTGCCAGCAGCTTACTGGATACGCAGTATTTT,CASSLLDTQYF
few,TRBV2,TRBJ2-6,NA,TGTGCCAGCAGTGAAGAGGCGGCCTCTGGGGCCAACGTCCTGACTTTC,CASSEEAASGANVLTF
NA,TRBV6-5,TRBJ1-2,NA,TGTGCCAGCAGACGGAGGACAGATCCTAACTATGGCTACACCTTC,CASRRRTDPNYGYTF
NA,TRBV27,TRBJ1-2,NA,TGTGCCAGCAGTTTAAGTCGAAACTATGGCTACACCTTC,CASSLSRNYGYTF
NA,TRBV5-1,TRBJ2-7,NA,TGCGCCAGCAGCTTGCTCCGGGACCCCATTAGGAGCTCCTACGAGCAGTACTTC,CASSLLRDPIRSSYEQYF
NA,TRBV11-1,TRBJ2-7,NA,TGTGCCAGCAGCTCACAGGGTTACGAGCAGTACTTC,CASSSQGYEQYF
NA,TRBV27,TRBJ1-1,TRBD1,TGTGCCAGCAGTTTGGGGGGACAGGGACTGATTGAAGCTTTCTTT,CASSLGGQGLIEAFF